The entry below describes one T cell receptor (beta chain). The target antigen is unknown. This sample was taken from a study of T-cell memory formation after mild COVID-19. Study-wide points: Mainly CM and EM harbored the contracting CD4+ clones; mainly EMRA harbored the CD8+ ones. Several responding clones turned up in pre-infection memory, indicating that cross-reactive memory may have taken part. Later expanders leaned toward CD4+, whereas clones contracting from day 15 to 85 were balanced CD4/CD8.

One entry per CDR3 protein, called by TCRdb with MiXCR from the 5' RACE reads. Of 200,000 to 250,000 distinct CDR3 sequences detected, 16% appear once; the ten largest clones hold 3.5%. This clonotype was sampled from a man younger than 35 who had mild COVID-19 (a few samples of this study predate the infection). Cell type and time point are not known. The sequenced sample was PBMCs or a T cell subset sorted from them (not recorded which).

CDR3: CASSYTSGNTIYF. For the CDR3, the DNA is TGTGCCAGCAGCTACACATCTGGAAACACCATATATTTT. The chain couples TRBV7-3 to TRBJ1-3, with D hard to call. The CDR3 is 13 residues long. Trimming removed 4 bases from V and 1 base from J, with 5 bases in between. Germline V gene sequence: CDR1 SGHTA, CDR2 FQGTGA.